This T cell receptor (beta chain) stems from a study of T cells after yellow fever vaccination. General study results and limits: A small proportion of clonotypes was detected in both the CD4 and CD8 compartments. FACS-sorted repertoires could contain abundant clonotypes contaminating from the bulk population.

Turning to this clonotype: Its antigen is not known.

The CDR3 spans 13 residues. Trimming removed 1 base from V and 6 bases from J, with 7 bases in between. Per germline, CDR1 MNHEY and CDR2 SVGEGT. As TCR cDNA was made by 5'RACE template switching, a universal primer site and UMIs were added. TCRdb called the 5' RACE reads again in MiXCR, with one record for every CDR3 protein. The sample contains 550,000 or so distinct CDR3 sequences, under 25% of which appear only once. V gene TRBV6-2 or TRBV6-3 combines with J gene TRBJ1-5; D ambiguous. This specimen consisted of PBMCs, obtained 15 days after the yellow fever booster vaccination. This receptor was identified in a man aged 25-45 years who received the YFV17D yellow fever vaccine. CDR3 sequence (DNA): TGTGCCAGCAGTTACTACTCGGCTCAGCCCCAGCATTTT. Translating gives CASSYYSAQPQHF.